The TCR beta chain under discussion was sequenced for a study of OX40 agonist ivuxolimab in advanced cancers. The repertoire was sequenced with immunoSEQ multiplex PCR; TCRdb's copy has only in-frame clones and lacks some. The profile shows over 15,000 clones, about 80% of them singletons. This CDR3 region has 16 residues. V was clipped by 4 bases and J by 1 base; unmatched bases: 6. Germline V gene data show CDR1 as SNHLY and CDR2 as FYNNEI. This clone was counted only a few times. The chain combines TRBV2 with TRBJ2-3, with 9 bases identical to TRBD2. The specimen comprised CD4+ or CD8+ T cells sorted from blood, sampled in a trial of the OX40 agonist ivuxolimab. This clonotype was obtained from an adult with an advanced solid tumor such as melanoma, head and neck, liver or kidney cancer. CDR3 in DNA: TGTGCCAGCAGTGGGGCTAGCGGGAAGGGCACAGATACGCAGTATTTT. Translating it yields CASSGASGKGTDTQYF. Full variable domain (outside the CDR3, taken from reference TRBV2 and TRBJ2-3): EPEVTQTPSHQVTQMGQEVILRCVPISNHLYFYWYRQILGQKVEFLVSFYNNEISEKSEIFDDQFSVERPDGSNFTLKIRSTKLEDSAMYFCASSGASGKGTDTQYFGPGTRLTVL.